This TCR beta chain emerged from a study of healthy donors' naive CD4 and CD8 T cells. Study-level results: Naive CD4+ and CD8+ cells reportedly differed in usage of most V and J genes.

V shed 5 bases and J shed 3 bases, with 10 bases lying between them. Germline CDR1 MNHEY, CDR2 SVGAGI. The CDR3 is 13 residues long. A linear amplification protocol produced the TCR libraries from 500 ng of total RNA. MiXCR was run by TCRdb on the reads, yielding one entry per CDR3 protein. The sample has around 180,000 distinct CDR3 sequences, about 74% seen once; the top ten hold about 2.4%. This clonotype was seen a single time. The target antigen is unknown. This rearrangement joins TRBV6-5 to TRBJ1-2, with D possibly matching TRBD1 (6 bases). Sequencing was done on a sample of naive CD4+ and CD8+ T cells sorted from blood, pooled from several donors. The source of this sequence is a pool of human donors in good health; the sample pools cells from several healthy donors. CDR3 nucleotides: TGTGCCAGCAGTCGACAGGAGGACTATGGCTACACCTTC. This translates into CASSRQEDYGYTF.